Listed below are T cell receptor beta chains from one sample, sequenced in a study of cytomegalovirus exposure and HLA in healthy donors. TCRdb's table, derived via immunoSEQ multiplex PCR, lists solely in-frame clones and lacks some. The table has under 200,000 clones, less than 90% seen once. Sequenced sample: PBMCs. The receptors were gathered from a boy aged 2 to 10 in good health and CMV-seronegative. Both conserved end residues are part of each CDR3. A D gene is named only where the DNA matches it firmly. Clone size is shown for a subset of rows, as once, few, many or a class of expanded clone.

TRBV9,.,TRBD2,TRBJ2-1,CASSATPFGGSSYNEQFF,TGTGCCAGCAGCGCCACACCCTTTGGCGGGAGCTCCTACAATGAGCAGTTCTTC
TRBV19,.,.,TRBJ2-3,CASSLLGVDTQYF,TGTGCCAGTAGTTTACTAGGCGTAGATACGCAGTATTTT
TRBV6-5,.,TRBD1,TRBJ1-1,CASSEGTGAEAFF,TGTGCCAGCAGTGAAGGGACAGGAGCTGAAGCTTTCTTT
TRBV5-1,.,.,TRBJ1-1,CASSSDYTEAFF,TGCGCCAGCAGCTCCGACTACACTGAAGCTTTCTTT
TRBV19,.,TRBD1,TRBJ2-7,CASSMTGDRMYEQYF,TGTGCCAGTAGTATGACTGGGGACAGAATGTACGAGCAGTACTTC
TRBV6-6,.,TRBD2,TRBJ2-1,CASSYGPGGYNEQFF,TGTGCCAGCAGTTACGGGCCGGGGGGCTACAATGAGCAGTTCTTC
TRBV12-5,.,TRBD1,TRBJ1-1,CASGYPWTGRNTEAFF,TGTGCTAGTGGTTACCCCTGGACAGGGCGGAACACTGAAGCTTTCTTT
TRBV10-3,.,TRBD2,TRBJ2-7,CAISDAGGPYEQYF,TGTGCCATCAGTGACGCGGGAGGACCGTACGAGCAGTACTTC
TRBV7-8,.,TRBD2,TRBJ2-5,CASSLGLAGGQETQYF,TGTGCCAGCAGCTTAGGACTAGCGGGAGGCCAAGAGACCCAGTACTTC
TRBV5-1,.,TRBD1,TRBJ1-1,CASSRGQGAILGMNTEAFF,TGCGCCAGCAGCAGGGGACAGGGGGCTATATTGGGGATGAACACTGAAGCTTTCTTT
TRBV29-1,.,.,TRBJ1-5,CSVEDRETSNQPQHF,TGCAGCGTTGAAGACCGGGAGACTAGCAATCAGCCCCAGCATTTT
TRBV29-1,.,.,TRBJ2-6,CSVFLGLSGANVLTF,TGCAGCGTTTTCCTGGGCCTGTCTGGGGCCAACGTCCTGACTTTC
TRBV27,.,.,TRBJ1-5,CASSLLGQNQPQHF,TGTGCCAGCAGTTTATTGGGACAAAATCAGCCCCAGCATTTT
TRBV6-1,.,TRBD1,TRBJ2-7,CASSENGRGQGVVYEQYF,TGTGCCAGCAGTGAGAACGGGCGAGGACAGGGGGTAGTCTACGAGCAGTACTTC
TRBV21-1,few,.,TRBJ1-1,CASSVARNNTEAFF,TGTGCCAGCAGCGTGGCCAGAAATAACACTGAAGCTTTCTTT
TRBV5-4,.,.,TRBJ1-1,CASSFSGSNTEAFF,TGTGCCAGCAGCTTTTCAGGCTCGAACACTGAAGCTTTCTTT
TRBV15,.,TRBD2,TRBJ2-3,CATQARLAGAGDTQYF,TGTGCCACCCAAGCACGACTAGCGGGAGCCGGAGATACGCAGTATTTT
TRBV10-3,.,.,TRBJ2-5,CAISESRGWETQYF,TGTGCCATCAGTGAGTCACGGGGTTGGGAGACCCAGTACTTC
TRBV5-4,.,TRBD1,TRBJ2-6,CASSPWPGGSSGANVLTF,TGTGCCAGCAGCCCTTGGCCAGGGGGATCATCTGGGGCCAACGTCCTGACTTTC
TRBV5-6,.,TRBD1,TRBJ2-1,CASSSFRDRDFYGEFF,TGTGCCAGCAGTTCATTCCGGGACAGGGACTTTTACGGGGAGTTCTTC
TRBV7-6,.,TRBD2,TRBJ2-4,CAARTSGLAKNIQYF,TGTGCCGCCCGGACTAGCGGGCTAGCCAAAAACATTCAGTACTTC
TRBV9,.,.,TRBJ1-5,CASSVDGGQGTWPQHF,TGTGCCAGCAGCGTAGACGGGGGGCAGGGTACGTGGCCCCAGCATTTT
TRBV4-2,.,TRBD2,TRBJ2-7,CASSQAQASGSVSYEQYF,TGTGCCAGCAGCCAAGCACAAGCTAGCGGGAGTGTGTCCTACGAGCAGTACTTC
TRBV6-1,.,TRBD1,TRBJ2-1,CASTTGGNEQFF,TGTGCCAGCACCACAGGGGGGAATGAGCAGTTCTTC
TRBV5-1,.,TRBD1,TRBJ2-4,CASSEGAQIWQNIQYF,TGCGCCAGCAGCGAGGGGGCTCAGATCTGGCAAAACATTCAGTACTTC
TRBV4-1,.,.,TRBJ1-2,CASSQEQGSDYGYTF,TGCGCCAGCAGCCAAGAGCAGGGGTCGGACTATGGCTACACCTTC
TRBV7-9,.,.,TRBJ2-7,CASSLAGSPGEQYF,TGTGCCAGCAGCTTAGCCGGGAGTCCGGGCGAGCAGTACTTC
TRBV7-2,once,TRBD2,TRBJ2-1,CASSLERAGGYHEQFF,TGTGCCAGCAGCTTAGAGAGAGCGGGAGGGTACCATGAGCAGTTCTTC
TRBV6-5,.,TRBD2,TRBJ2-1,CASSYGTSDDEQFF,TGTGCCAGCAGTTACGGGACTAGCGACGATGAGCAGTTCTTC
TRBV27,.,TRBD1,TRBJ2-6,CASTLKGASGANVLTF,TGTGCCAGCACCCTCAAGGGGGCGTCTGGGGCCAACGTCCTGACTTTC
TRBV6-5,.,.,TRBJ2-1,CASRALHRVPHEQFF,TGTGCCAGCAGAGCCCTCCACAGGGTGCCACACGAGCAGTTCTTC